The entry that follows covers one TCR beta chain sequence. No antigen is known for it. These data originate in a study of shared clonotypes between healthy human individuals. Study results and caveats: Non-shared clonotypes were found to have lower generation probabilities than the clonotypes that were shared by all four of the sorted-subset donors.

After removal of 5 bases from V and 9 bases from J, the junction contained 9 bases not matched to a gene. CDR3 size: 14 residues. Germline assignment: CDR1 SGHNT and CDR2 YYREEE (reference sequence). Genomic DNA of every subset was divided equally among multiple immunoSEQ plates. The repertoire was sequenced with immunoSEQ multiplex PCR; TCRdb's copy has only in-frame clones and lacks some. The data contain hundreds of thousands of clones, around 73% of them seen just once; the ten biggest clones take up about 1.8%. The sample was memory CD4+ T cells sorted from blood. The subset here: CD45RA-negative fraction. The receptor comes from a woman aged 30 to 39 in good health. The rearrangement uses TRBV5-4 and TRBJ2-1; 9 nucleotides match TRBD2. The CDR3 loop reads CASRSLAGAIEQFF. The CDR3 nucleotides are TGTGCCAGCAGAAGCTTAGCGGGAGCTATTGAGCAGTTCTTC.